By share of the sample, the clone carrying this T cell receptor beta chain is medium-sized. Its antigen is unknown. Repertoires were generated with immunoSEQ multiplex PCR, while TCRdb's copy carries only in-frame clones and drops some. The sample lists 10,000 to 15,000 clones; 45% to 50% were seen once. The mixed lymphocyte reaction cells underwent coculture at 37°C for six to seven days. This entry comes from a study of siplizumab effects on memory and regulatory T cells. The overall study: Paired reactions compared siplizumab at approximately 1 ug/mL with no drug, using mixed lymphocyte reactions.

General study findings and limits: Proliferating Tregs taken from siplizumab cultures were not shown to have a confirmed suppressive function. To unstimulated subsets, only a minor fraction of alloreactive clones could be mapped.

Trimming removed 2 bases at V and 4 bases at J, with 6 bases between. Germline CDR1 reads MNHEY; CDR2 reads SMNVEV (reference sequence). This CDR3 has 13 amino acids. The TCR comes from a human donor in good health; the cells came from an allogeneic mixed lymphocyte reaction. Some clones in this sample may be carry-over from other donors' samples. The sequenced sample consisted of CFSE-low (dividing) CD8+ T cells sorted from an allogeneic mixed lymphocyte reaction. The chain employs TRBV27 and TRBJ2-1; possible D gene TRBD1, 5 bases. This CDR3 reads CASSLGAYNEQFF. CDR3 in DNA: TGTGCCAGCAGTTTAGGGGCGTACAATGAGCAGTTCTTC.